Shown below are 3 T cell receptor beta chains from a single sample sequenced in a study of OX40 agonist ivuxolimab in advanced cancers. Sequenced by immunoSEQ multiplex PCR; TCRdb stores in-frame clones only, minus some. The table includes 55,000 to 65,000 clones, roughly 85% detected once. This specimen was CD4+ or CD8+ T cells sorted from blood, taken in a trial of the OX40 agonist ivuxolimab. Receptors were obtained from an adult with an advanced solid tumor such as melanoma, head and neck, liver or kidney cancer.

This chain joins TRBV6-5 and TRBJ2-1, with 9 bases matching TRBD1. Germline V gene data show CDR1 as MNHEY and CDR2 as SVGAGI. With 6 bases clipped from V and 4 bases from J, the junction kept 7 bases outside the gene matches. This CDR3 comprises 15 residues. The chain's CDR3 is CASSPPTGGYNEQFF. In nucleotides, the CDR3 is TGTGCCAGCAGCCCCCCGACAGGGGGTTACAATGAGCAGTTCTTC.

The chain employs TRBV2 and TRBJ2-5; D gene ambiguous. V was pared by 2 bases and J by 2 bases, with 12 bases between. The CDR3 extends over 15 amino acids. The germline V gene encodes CDR1 SNHLY and CDR2 FYNNEI. CDR3 loop: CASSESLARQETQYF. CDR3 coding DNA: TGTGCCAGCAGTGAATCCCTTGCCAGACAAGAGACCCAGTACTTC.

V gene TRBV28 combines with J gene TRBJ1-1, with D perhaps TRBD1 (6 bases). CDR1 MDHEN and CDR2 SYDVKM come from the germline V gene. This CDR3 has 14 residues. V dropped 6 bases and J dropped 11 bases, with 22 bases sitting between them. The CDR3 bases are TGTGCCAGCAGAATTGGGTCGGGGGCGGAAAAGGCTTTCTTT. The encoded protein is CASRIGSGAEKAFF.